One sample yielded the 26 T cell receptor beta chains listed below, sequenced in a study of blood T cell repertoires in COVID-19. Assay: immunoSEQ multiplex PCR; the TCRdb copy retains only in-frame clones and omits some. The sample holds around 390,000 clones, around nine tenths seen once. Material: PBMCs or T cells enriched from blood (not recorded which). These receptors were collected from a woman aged 45-60 years who had recovered from COVID-19.

This clone was seen a handful of times. The CDR3 coding sequence is TGTGCCAGCAGTTTAGGGTTGGAGGCTTTCTTT. The encoded protein is CASSLGLEAFF. The chain employs TRBV28 and TRBJ1-1, with D uncertain. The V and J ends lost 2 bases and 11 bases respectively, with 9 bases between them. Germline V gene data show CDR1 as MDHEN and CDR2 as SYDVKM. This CDR3 is built from 11 residues.

V and J are TRBV28 and TRBJ2-4, with D perhaps TRBD1 (6 bases). This CDR3 contains 15 residues. Germline values: CDR1 MDHEN, CDR2 SYDVKM. V was shortened by 5 bases and J by 1 base, with 12 bases between the two germline ends. The CDR3 DNA sequence: TGTGCCAGCAGTGGGGGCCGAGGGGCCAAAAACATTCAGTACTTC. Translation gives CASSGGRGAKNIQYF.

This clone was observed once. This rearrangement joins TRBV19 to TRBJ1-4; D not resolved. Germline V lookup: CDR1 LNHDA, CDR2 SQIVND (reference sequence). The CDR3 is 14 amino acids. Trimming removed 3 bases at V and 0 bases at J, with 5 bases between. The CDR3 nucleotides are TGTGCCAGTAGTATTCTTACAACTAATGAAAAACTGTTTTTT. This encodes CASSILTTNEKLFF.

This clone came up once. The CDR3 sequence: CASSLEGAEAFF. For the CDR3, the DNA is TGCGCCAGCAGCTTGGAGGGGGCTGAAGCTTTCTTT. The V and J genes are TRBV5-1 and TRBJ1-1; TRBD1 might be the D (6 bases). The length of the CDR3 is 12 residues. The germline V gene has CDR1 SGHRS and CDR2 YFSETQ. V was shortened by 0 bases and J by 6 bases, with 6 bases between the two germline ends.

This rearrangement joins TRBV7-9 to TRBJ2-2; 7 bases are a match to TRBD1. V shed 5 bases, J shed 4 bases, and the junction held 4 bases outside the gene matches. Germline CDR1 reads SEHNR; CDR2 reads FQNEAQ (reference sequence). The CDR3 has 14 amino acids. As DNA, the CDR3 is TGTGCCAGCAGCCTACAGGGGAGCACCGGGGAGCTGTTTTTT. It yields the protein CASSLQGSTGELFF. Full variable domain (missing parts from reference TRBV7-9 and TRBJ2-2): DTGVSQNPRHKITKRGQNVTFRCDPISEHNRLYWYRQTLGQGPEFLTYFQNEAQLEKSRLLSDRFSAERPKGSFSTLEIQRTEQGDSAMYLCASSLQGSTGELFFGEGSRLTVL.

The chain combines TRBV19 with TRBJ1-5; D might be TRBD1 (5 bases). The CDR3 totals 16 residues. V lost 7 bases and J 2 bases, leaving 18 bases between the germline ends. Germline CDR1 LNHDA, CDR2 SQIVND (reference sequence). The CDR3 coding sequence is TGTGCCAGTAATTCTCTGTACGGACAAGGCAATCAGCCCCAGCATTTT. It encodes CASNSLYGQGNQPQHF.

The V gene is TRBV3-1 (or the pseudogene TRBV3-2), the J gene TRBJ2-2; perhaps TRBD1 as D (6 bases). Trimming stripped 0 bases from V and 8 bases from J, with 25 bases between. The CDR3 totals 19 residues. Germline-derived CDR1 and CDR2 are LGHDT and YNNKEL (reference sequence). CDR3 sequence: CASSQDMGAGPRAAGELFF. CDR3 coding DNA: TGTGCCAGCAGCCAAGATATGGGGGCCGGACCCCGGGCGGCGGGGGAGCTGTTTTTT.

V usage is TRBV25-1 and J usage is TRBJ1-1, with a possible D match to TRBD1 (5 bases). In germline, CDR1 is MGHDK, CDR2 SYGVNS. The CDR3 has 13 amino acids. Trimming stripped 5 bases from V and 1 base from J, with 8 bases between. CDR3 coding DNA: TGTGCCAGCAGTATGACAGAGAACACTGAAGCTTTCTTT. Its protein is CASSMTENTEAFF.

This clone was observed a few times. This sequence joins TRBV6-4 and TRBJ2-2, with TRBD1 as a possible D gene (7 bases). Trimming pared 5 bases from V and 6 bases from J, leaving 22 bases between. This CDR3 is built from 17 residues. Germline V gene lookup returns CDR1 MRHNA and CDR2 SNTAGT. The CDR3 reads CASSWFAGGGPAGELFF. For the CDR3, the DNA is TGTGCCAGCAGTTGGTTTGCAGGGGGAGGCCCGGCCGGGGAGCTGTTTTTT.

The J gene is TRBJ2-6, the V gene TRBV19; 7 nucleotides line up with TRBD1. The V gene end was trimmed by 5 bases and the J gene end by 0 bases; junction bases not matched to a gene: 13. CDR1 is LNHDA and CDR2 is SQIVND in the germline V gene (reference sequence). This CDR3 comprises 19 residues. The CDR3 sequence is CASSPNRWTGTSGANVLTF. CDR3 in DNA: TGTGCCAGTAGTCCCAACCGTTGGACAGGTACCTCTGGGGCCAACGTCCTGACTTTC. The variable domain in full, completed from reference TRBV19 and TRBJ2-6, reads DGGITQSPKYLFRKEGQNVTLSCEQNLNHDAMYWYRQDPGQGLRLIYYSQIVNDFQKGDIAEGYSVSREKKESFPLTVTSAQKNPTAFYLCASSPNRWTGTSGANVLTFGAGSRLTVL.

This chain uses TRBV6-2 or TRBV6-3 with TRBJ2-2; 9 bases map to TRBD2. This CDR3 region has 15 residues. Germline CDR1 reads MNHEY; CDR2 reads SVGEGT. V trimming: 2 bases; J trimming: 4 bases; junction bases outside the gene matches: 2. The CDR3 loop is CASSYGGGATGELFF. The CDR3 nucleotides read TGTGCCAGCAGTTACGGCGGGGGGGCCACCGGGGAGCTGTTTTTT.

The J gene is TRBJ2-7, the V gene TRBV5-1; D remains unclear. CDR3 length equals 15 residues. The V end lost 1 base, the J end lost 0 bases, and 11 bases lay between the germline ends. In germline, CDR1 is SGHRS, CDR2 YFSETQ. CDR3: CASSLTNGDSYEQYF. The CDR3 DNA sequence: TGCGCCAGCAGCTTGACTAACGGCGACTCCTACGAGCAGTACTTC.

The V call is TRBV7-2, the J call TRBJ2-1; TRBD2 agrees at 12 bases. Germline V CDR1 and CDR2: SGHTA, FQGNSA. The V gene end was trimmed by 4 bases and the J gene end by 3 bases; junction bases not matched to a gene: 4. The CDR3 is 16 amino acids. CDR3 bases: TGTGCCAGCAGCTCCAGGACTAGCGGGGTCTACAATGAGCAGTTCTTC. It specifies CASSSRTSGVYNEQFF.

This rearrangement joins TRBV18 to TRBJ1-5; 11 nucleotides align to TRBD1. The germline V gene has CDR1 KGHSH and CDR2 LQKENI. V lost 3 bases, J lost 4 bases, and 5 bases stayed unmatched. This CDR3 comprises 16 residues. The CDR3 DNA reads TGTGCCAGCTCACCCCGGGGACAGGGGGTAAATCAGCCCCAGCATTTT. Its protein product is CASSPRGQGVNQPQHF.

There are a few counts of this clone. The rearrangement joins TRBV7-9 to TRBJ2-1; the match to TRBD2 covers 13 bases. The CDR3 has 17 amino acids. V was pared by 4 bases and J by 9 bases, with 12 bases of the junction left unmatched. Germline V gene sequence: CDR1 SEHNR, CDR2 FQNEAQ (reference sequence). The CDR3 sequence: CASSSTGTSGVRGEQFF. CDR3 nucleotides: TGTGCCAGCAGCTCAACCGGGACTAGCGGGGTCAGGGGTGAGCAGTTCTTC.

This chain links TRBV7-2 with TRBJ1-6; 7 bases map to TRBD1. V gave up 5 bases and J gave up 3 bases; unmatched junction bases: 4. Germline assignment: CDR1 SGHTA and CDR2 FQGNSA. The CDR3 has 15 amino acids. Written as DNA, the CDR3 is TGTGCCAGCAGCGCCCGGGACAGCTATAATTCACCCCTCCACTTT. It specifies CASSARDSYNSPLHF. Drawing the rest from reference TRBV7-2 and TRBJ1-6, the complete variable domain is GAGVSQSPSNKVTEKGKDVELRCDPISGHTALYWYRQSLGQGLEFLIYFQGNSAPDKSGLPSDRFSAERTGGSVSTLTIQRTQQEDSAVYLCASSARDSYNSPLHFGNGTRLTVT.

This chain connects TRBV3-1 (or the pseudogene TRBV3-2) to TRBJ1-1; 8 bases line up with TRBD1. Germline trimming cut 4 bases from V and 5 bases from J; bases unmatched to any gene: 6. CDR1 is LGHDT and CDR2 is YNNKEL in the germline V gene (reference sequence). This CDR3 is 14 amino acids long. The CDR3 DNA follows: TGTGCCAGCAGCCCCCTGACAGGGGAGACTGAAGCTTTCTTT. Protein: CASSPLTGETEAFF.

This clone was observed a handful of times. The chain links TRBV4-2 to TRBJ2-3; 8 positions match TRBD1. This CDR3 region has 17 residues. The V gene end was trimmed by 0 bases and the J gene end by 1 base; junction bases not matched to a gene: 6. Germline V gene sequence: CDR1 LGHNA, CDR2 YNFKEQ. The CDR3 loop is CASSQDPPGQGTDTQYF. The CDR3 nucleotides read TGTGCCAGCAGCCAAGATCCTCCGGGACAGGGCACAGATACGCAGTATTTT.

This chain joins TRBV4-3 and TRBJ1-2; possibly TRBD1 for D (6 bases). CDR3 length: 19 amino acids. V was cut by 0 bases and J by 4 bases, with 24 bases left in between. Germline V gives CDR1 LGHNA, CDR2 YSLEER. The chain's CDR3 is CASSQDMAVGQGPPYGYTF. The CDR3 nucleotides are TGCGCCAGCAGCCAAGATATGGCGGTAGGGCAGGGGCCGCCCTATGGCTACACCTTC.

The chain uses TRBV3-1 (or the pseudogene TRBV3-2) and TRBJ2-1; the match to TRBD2 covers 16 bases. The CDR3 is 17 amino acids. CDR1 is LGHDT and CDR2 is YNNKEL in the germline V gene (reference sequence). Germline trimming cut 4 bases from V and 9 bases from J; bases unmatched to any gene: 9. The CDR3 coding sequence is TGTGCCAGCAGCCCCTCCGGGACTAGCGGGGGGGAGATTGAGCAGTTCTTC. This sequence encodes CASSPSGTSGGEIEQFF.

The chain is built from TRBV30 and TRBJ1-2, with 9 bases identical to TRBD1. This CDR3 contains 12 residues. J lost 8 bases, V lost 6 bases, and 7 bases had no gene match. Germline loops: CDR1 GTSNPN, CDR2 SVGIG (reference sequence). The CDR3 spells CACIQGAKGYTF. The DNA of the CDR3 is TGTGCCTGTATACAGGGGGCGAAAGGCTACACCTTC.

V and J are TRBV28 and TRBJ1-1, with D possibly being TRBD1 (6 bases). V was trimmed by 7 bases and J by 6 bases, leaving 18 bases between them. This CDR3 comprises 14 residues. In germline, CDR1 is MDHEN, CDR2 SYDVKM. The CDR3 DNA sequence: TGTGCCAGCAAGGGGGGGTCGATAAGTCCTGAAGCTTTCTTT. It codes for CASKGGSISPEAFF.

The V call is TRBV25-1, the J call TRBJ2-1; 11 nucleotides align to TRBD1. The CDR3 is made up of 16 amino acids. Unmatched junction bases numbered 6, after V lost 5 bases and J lost 3 bases. Germline lookup yields CDR1 MGHDK and CDR2 SYGVNS. The CDR3 bases are TGTGCCAGCAGTCCCCAGGACAGGGGGCTCTACAATGAGCAGTTCTTC. Encoded protein: CASSPQDRGLYNEQFF.

As concerns this clone: One junction end disagrees with the germline gene, perhaps due to a read error. The CDR3 nucleotides read TGTGCCAGCAGTCCGACAGGTCGTCGGGTCTTC. This translates into CASSPTGRRVF. V is TRBV28 and J is TRBJ1-2, with D perhaps TRBD1 (6 bases). Germline CDR1 is MDHEN and CDR2 is SYDVKM. The CDR3 consists of 11 residues.

This rearrangement joins TRBV6-5 to TRBJ1-2; 7 positions agree with TRBD1. This CDR3 has 14 amino acids. The V segment lost 7 bases and the J segment 3 bases; nucleotides outside the gene matches: 8. CDR1 is MNHEY and CDR2 is SVGAGI in the germline V gene. This CDR3 reads CASKQGPGDYGYTF. In DNA, the CDR3 is TGTGCCAGCAAACAGGGGCCCGGGGACTATGGCTACACCTTC.

V and J are TRBV5-1 and TRBJ1-2, with D maybe TRBD1 (6 bases). The germline V gene has CDR1 SGHRS and CDR2 YFSETQ. The CDR3 runs to 12 residues. The V gene lost 1 base and the J gene lost 8 bases, with 9 bases spanning the gap. As DNA, the CDR3 is TGCGCCAGCAGCTTGTCAGGGGACGGCTACACCTTC. Its translation: CASSLSGDGYTF.